This entry is about one TCR beta chain. Template switching with 5'RACE generated the TCR cDNA and added a universal primer site and UMIs. TCRdb fed the 5' RACE reads into MiXCR, producing one record per CDR3 protein. The sample contains about 320,000 distinct CDR3 sequences, about 10% of which appear only once. The data derive from a study of T cells after yellow fever vaccination. The sample consisted of CD4+ T cells sorted from PBMCs, taken 45 days after the yellow fever booster vaccination. This clonotype originated in a man between 18 and 29 years old who received the YFV17D yellow fever vaccine.

The CDR3, as DNA: TGCGCCAGCTGGCCGGGAGGCGGCACAGATACGCAGTATTTT. As protein: CASWPGGGTDTQYF. The chain joins TRBV5-1 to TRBJ2-3; TRBD2 matches 7 bases. The V segment lost 7 bases and the J segment 1 base; nucleotides outside the gene matches: 6. Germline CDR1 and CDR2: SGHRS and YFSETQ. The CDR3 has 14 residues.